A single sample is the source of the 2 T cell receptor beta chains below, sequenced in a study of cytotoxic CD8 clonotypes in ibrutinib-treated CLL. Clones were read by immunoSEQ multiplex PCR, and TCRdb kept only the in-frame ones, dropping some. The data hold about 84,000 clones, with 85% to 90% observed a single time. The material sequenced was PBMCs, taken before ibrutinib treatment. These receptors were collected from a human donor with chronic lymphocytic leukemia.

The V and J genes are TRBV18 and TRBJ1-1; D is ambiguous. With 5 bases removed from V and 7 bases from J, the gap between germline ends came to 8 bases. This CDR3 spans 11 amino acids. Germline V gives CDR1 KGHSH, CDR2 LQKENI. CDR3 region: CASSLSGEAFF. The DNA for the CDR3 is TGTGCCAGCTCATTGTCGGGTGAAGCTTTCTTT.

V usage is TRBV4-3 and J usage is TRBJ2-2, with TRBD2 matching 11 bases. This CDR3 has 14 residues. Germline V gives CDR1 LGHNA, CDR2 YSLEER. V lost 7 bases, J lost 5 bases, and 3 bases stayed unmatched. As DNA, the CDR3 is TGCGCCAGCACAAGACTAGCGGGAACCGGGGAGCTGTTTTTT. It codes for CASTRLAGTGELFF.